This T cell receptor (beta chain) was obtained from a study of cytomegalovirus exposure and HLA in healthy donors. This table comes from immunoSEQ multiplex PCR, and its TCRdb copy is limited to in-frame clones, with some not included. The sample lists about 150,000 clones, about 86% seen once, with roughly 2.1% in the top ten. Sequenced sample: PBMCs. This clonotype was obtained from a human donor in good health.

CDR3 nucleotides: TGTGCCAGCAGTTTGGAGGGGGCTGGCTATGGCTACACCTTC. This codes for CASSLEGAGYGYTF. V is TRBV27 and J is TRBJ1-2; 7 bases fit TRBD1. This CDR3 contains 14 residues. Germline CDR1 reads MNHEY; CDR2 reads SMNVEV (reference sequence). V lost 3 bases and J lost 4; bases outside the gene matches: 5.